Listed here are 26 T cell receptor beta chains from one sample, sequenced in a study of T-cell reconstitution after alpha-beta-depleted transplantation in children. This sample's TCRbeta library carried unique molecular identifier barcodes. TCRdb reanalysed the PCR reads using MiXCR and keeps one entry per CDR3 protein. The repertoire holds 600,000 to 700,000 distinct CDR3 sequences, with roughly 17% as singletons. The source was PBMCs from the stem cell graft donor, collected from the stem cell graft. The source of these receptors is a human donor who donated a stem cell graft to a child with acute myeloid leukemia.

The chain carries TRBV7-8 and TRBJ2-3; either TRBD1 or TRBD2 may supply D (5 bases each). With 5 bases removed from V and 2 bases from J, the gap between germline ends came to 17 bases. CDR3 length: 16 amino acids. CDR1 SGHVS and CDR2 FQNEAQ come from the germline V gene. The CDR3 spells CASSQGPGRYTDTQYF. In nucleotides, the CDR3 is TGTGCCAGCAGCCAAGGTCCGGGACGGTACACAGATACGCAGTATTTT. Complete variable domain (other parts from reference TRBV7-8 and TRBJ2-3): GAGVSQSPRYKVAKRGQDVALRCDPISGHVSLFWYQQALGQGPEFLTYFQNEAQLDKSGLPSDRFFAERPEGSVSTLKIQRTQQEDSAVYLCASSQGPGRYTDTQYFGPGTRLTVL.

This clonotype occurred many times. The CDR3 reads CSAHQGGYGYTF. The CDR3 DNA follows: TGCAGTGCTCACCAGGGAGGCTATGGCTACACCTTC. The rearrangement links TRBV20-1 to TRBJ1-2, with D possibly being TRBD1 (5 bases). The CDR3 length is 12 residues. Germline V gives CDR1 DFQATT, CDR2 SNEGSKA (reference sequence). The germline V and J ends were trimmed by 5 bases and 4 bases, with 11 bases remaining between them.

The chain has TRBV30 and TRBJ2-3; D perhaps matches TRBD2 (5 bases). CDR1 GTSNPN and CDR2 SVGIG come from the germline V gene (reference sequence). V gave up 4 bases and J gave up 5 bases, with 10 bases separating them. This CDR3 contains 12 residues. For the CDR3, the DNA is TGTGCCTGGATCCCCGAGGGAGATACGCAGTATTTT. This codes for CAWIPEGDTQYF.

The J gene is TRBJ2-1, the V gene TRBV7-9; a weak D match, TRBD1 (6 bases). V dropped 6 bases and J dropped 7 bases, with 13 bases sitting between them. There are 13 residues in the CDR3. CDR1 SEHNR and CDR2 FQNEAQ come from the germline V gene (reference sequence). The CDR3 nucleotides read TGTGCCAGCAGACCGAGTACAGGGAATGAGCAGTTCTTC. Its translation is CASRPSTGNEQFF.

This clonotype was detected many times. V gene TRBV20-1 combines with J gene TRBJ2-1; 14 nucleotides agree with TRBD2. CDR3 length equals 14 residues. J lost 15 bases, V lost 3 bases, and 10 bases had no gene match. CDR1 and CDR2 from the germline V gene are DFQATT and SNEGSKA (reference sequence). DNA for the CDR3: TGCAGTGCTAGCGGGACTAGCGGGGGAGAAGGACTGTTCTTC. Translated: CSASGTSGGEGLFF.

This clonotype occurred many times. Here the CDR3 reads CSATMSLSGELFF. CDR3 nucleotides: TGCAGTGCTACGATGAGCCTTTCCGGGGAGCTGTTTTTT. The J gene is TRBJ2-2, the V gene TRBV20-1; D is uncertain. The CDR3 has 13 residues. Germline V gives CDR1 DFQATT, CDR2 SNEGSKA (reference sequence). Trimming cost V 4 bases and J 6 bases, with 12 bases left between them.

A few counts support this clonotype. The CDR3 DNA reads as TGCAGTGCAAAGGGACAGGGTGATTCACCCCTCCACTTT. Its translation: CSAKGQGDSPLHF. The chain uses TRBV20-1 and TRBJ1-6; 9 bases map to TRBD1. Trimming took 6 bases from V and 8 from J; bases not matched to a gene: 5. This CDR3 is built from 13 residues. CDR1 is DFQATT and CDR2 is SNEGSKA in the germline V gene (reference sequence).

CDR3 amino acids: CASSLVETLDEQFF. CDR3 nucleotide sequence: TGTGCCAGCAGCTTAGTGGAGACTTTGGATGAGCAGTTCTTC. V gene TRBV7-9 combines with J gene TRBJ2-1; D is uncertain. Between the trimmed V and J ends, which lost 1 base and 8 bases, there was a span of 12 bases. The CDR3 is made up of 14 amino acids. Germline V gene lookup returns CDR1 SEHNR and CDR2 FQNEAQ (reference sequence). Based on the CDR3 plus reference TRBV7-9 and TRBJ2-1, the full variable domain is DTGVSQNPRHKITKRGQNVTFRCDPISEHNRLYWYRQTLGQGPEFLTYFQNEAQLEKSRLLSDRFSAERPKGSFSTLEIQRTEQGDSAMYLCASSLVETLDEQFFGPGTRLTVL.

In nucleotides, the CDR3 is TGTGCCAGCAGTTTTTCCGGGACAGGGGGTGGTCAGCCCCAGCATTTT. Translation gives CASSFSGTGGGQPQHF. The chain employs TRBV27 and TRBJ1-5, with 11 bases aligning to TRBD1. Unmatched junction bases numbered 7, after V lost 3 bases and J lost 6 bases. The CDR3 sequence is 16 residues long. CDR1 and CDR2 from the germline V gene are MNHEY and SMNVEV (reference sequence).

This clonotype was seen at least ten times. The chain employs TRBV6-2 or TRBV6-3 and TRBJ1-5; 7 nucleotides match TRBD1. V lost 8 bases and J lost 2; bases outside the gene matches: 3. This CDR3 has 13 amino acids. Germline values: CDR1 MNHEY, CDR2 SVGEGT. CDR3 loop: CASAGTGNQPQHF. For the CDR3, the DNA is TGTGCCAGCGCCGGGACAGGCAATCAGCCCCAGCATTTT.

The chain recombines TRBV4-3 with TRBJ2-7; D gene unclear. V lost 1 base and J 2 bases, leaving 12 bases between the germline ends. Per the germline V gene, CDR1 is LGHNA and CDR2 is YSLEER. The CDR3 spans 15 residues. This CDR3 is CASSQAPGRPYEQYF. CDR3 bases: TGCGCCAGCAGCCAAGCCCCGGGCAGGCCCTACGAGCAGTACTTC.

The chain joins TRBV20-1 to TRBJ2-7; 8 bases fit TRBD1. V dropped 3 bases and J dropped 4; count of bases not matched to a gene: 8. CDR1 and CDR2 from the germline V gene are DFQATT and SNEGSKA (reference sequence). The CDR3 runs to 14 residues. The DNA for the CDR3 is TGCAGTGCTAGGGGAAAGACAGGGGCATACGAGCAGTACGTC. Its translation: CSARGKTGAYEQYV.

The CDR3 DNA reads as TGTGCCAGCAGCTCTCTACGACTAGCGGGAGACAATGAGCAGTTCTTC. Its protein is CASSSLRLAGDNEQFF. The chain is built from TRBV7-9 and TRBJ2-1, with TRBD2 matching over 12 bases. With 4 bases clipped from V and 5 bases from J, the junction kept 6 bases outside the gene matches. In germline, CDR1 is SEHNR, CDR2 FQNEAQ (reference sequence). The CDR3 is 16 residues long.

This clonotype was detected ten times or more. The genes are TRBV29-1 and TRBJ1-5, with D possibly TRBD1 on 6 matching bases. V shed 1 base and J shed 4 bases, with 8 bases lying between them. Germline V gives CDR1 SQVTM, CDR2 ANQGSEA. There are 13 residues in the CDR3. The CDR3 nucleotides read TGCAGCGTTGAAGGAGGGGGGAATCAGCCCCAGCATTTT. Translated, it gives CSVEGGGNQPQHF.

The chain has TRBV7-9 and TRBJ2-1; weak D call: TRBD1 (6 bases). This CDR3 is built from 13 residues. Per germline, CDR1 SEHNR and CDR2 FQNEAQ (reference sequence). V lost 6 bases and J 8 bases, leaving 14 bases between the germline ends. The chain's CDR3 is CASSPTGLHEQFF. Written as DNA, the CDR3 is TGTGCCAGCAGTCCTACAGGGTTGCATGAGCAGTTCTTC. Looking up the rest from reference TRBV7-9 and TRBJ2-1 gives the full variable domain: DTGVSQNPRHKITKRGQNVTFRCDPISEHNRLYWYRQTLGQGPEFLTYFQNEAQLEKSRLLSDRFSAERPKGSFSTLEIQRTEQGDSAMYLCASSPTGLHEQFFGPGTRLTVL.

This clonotype appeared a few times. V usage is TRBV18 and J usage is TRBJ1-2; tentatively, D is TRBD1 (6 bases). V lost 5 bases and J 4 bases, leaving 14 bases between the germline ends. This CDR3 has 14 residues. Germline CDR1 KGHSH, CDR2 LQKENI. The CDR3 protein is CASSTATGFYGYTF. DNA for the CDR3: TGTGCCAGCTCAACGGCAACAGGGTTCTATGGCTACACCTTC.

The sample holds many counts of this clonotype. This sequence joins TRBV29-1 and TRBJ2-3; no definite D call. The CDR3 runs 14 residues. The germline CDR1 and CDR2 sequences are SQVTM and ANQGSEA. Trimming pared 7 bases from V and 0 bases from J, leaving 14 bases between. CDR3 sequence: CSGRLISSTDTQYF. Here the CDR3 DNA reads TGCAGCGGGCGCCTGATCTCTAGCACAGATACGCAGTATTTT.

This clonotype has only a few counts. This chain links TRBV27 with TRBJ1-5; 12 bases agree with TRBD1. The V gene's germline CDR1 is MNHEY and CDR2 SMNVEV (reference sequence). Losses at the gene ends were 5 bases for V and 7 bases for J; bases not matched to a gene: 6. This CDR3 has 15 amino acids. In DNA, the CDR3 is TGTGCCAGCAGTCCCGCCGGGACAGGGGGCCAGCCCCAGCATTTT. Protein sequence: CASSPAGTGGQPQHF.

This clonotype was seen ten or more times. V is TRBV7-2 and J is TRBJ1-5, with D tentatively TRBD1 (5 bases). The CDR3 spans 16 residues. Germline V gives CDR1 SGHTA, CDR2 FQGNSA. The ends were cut back, 1 base at V and 5 bases at J, with 15 bases in the middle. The DNA for the CDR3 is TGTGCCAGCAGCTTAGTTGGGGGGGGAGGGTATCAGCCCCAGCATTTT. Its protein product is CASSLVGGGGYQPQHF.

This clonotype occurred many times. The chain carries TRBV6-1 and TRBJ1-2; tentative D call: TRBD1 (5 bases). Trimming took off 6 bases at V and 5 bases at J, with 16 bases between the two ends. CDR1 is MNHNS, CDR2 SASEGT, per germline. The CDR3 sequence is 14 residues long. The CDR3 nucleotides are TGTGCCAGCAGCTCATTACCCGGGGGTTATGGCTACACCTTC. Translation: CASSSLPGGYGYTF.

V usage is TRBV6-2 or TRBV6-3 and J usage is TRBJ2-1, with D hard to call. Trimming cost V 6 bases and J 0 bases, with 12 bases left between them. This CDR3 spans 15 amino acids. In germline, CDR1 is MNHEY, CDR2 SVGEGT. As DNA, the CDR3 is TGTGCCAGCAGCGATAGCCTTAGCTCCTACAATGAGCAGTTCTTC. As protein: CASSDSLSSYNEQFF.

This clonotype was observed many times. The chain couples TRBV7-3 to TRBJ2-1; D unresolved. V was trimmed by 5 bases and J by 4 bases, leaving 12 bases between them. This CDR3 has 14 residues. Germline V lookup: CDR1 SGHTA, CDR2 FQGTGA. The CDR3 region is CASSVNAGYNEQFF. The CDR3 coding sequence is TGTGCCAGCAGCGTTAACGCTGGGTACAATGAGCAGTTCTTC.

This clonotype was picked up a small number of times. This chain uses TRBV13 with TRBJ1-1; 8 bases fit TRBD1. The length of the CDR3 is 15 residues. The trim removed 6 bases at V and 11 bases at J, leaving 17 bases unmatched. The germline V gene has CDR1 PRHDT and CDR2 FYEKMQ (reference sequence). CDR3: CASRIGWTGSSPAFF. DNA of the CDR3: TGTGCCAGCAGGATAGGGTGGACAGGGAGCTCTCCGGCTTTCTTT.

The rearrangement uses TRBV19 and TRBJ2-5; D tentatively fits TRBD1 or TRBD2 (5 bases each). CDR1 is LNHDA and CDR2 is SQIVND in the germline V gene (reference sequence). This CDR3 has 11 residues. CDR3 nucleotide sequence: TGTGCAACGTTTAGGGGACGGACCCAGTACTTC. Amino acids: CATFRGRTQYF.

CDR3 in amino acids: CASRAGQNTGELFF. The CDR3 DNA reads as TGTGCCAGCAGAGCGGGACAGAACACCGGGGAGCTGTTTTTT. V is TRBV2 and J is TRBJ2-2; tentatively, D is TRBD2 (7 bases). CDR1 is SNHLY, CDR2 FYNNEI, per germline. V gave up 6 bases and J gave up 1 base, with 9 bases separating them. The CDR3 runs 14 residues.

This clonotype was seen many times. The chain is built from TRBV7-9 and TRBJ1-2; D possibly corresponds to TRBD1 (6 bases). Germline values: CDR1 SEHNR, CDR2 FQNEAQ (reference sequence). Trimming removed 1 base at V and 4 bases at J, with 13 bases between. The CDR3 runs 15 residues. Here the CDR3 reads CASSLGTEYVYGYTF. CDR3 in DNA: TGTGCCAGCAGCTTAGGGACAGAGTACGTCTATGGCTACACCTTC.